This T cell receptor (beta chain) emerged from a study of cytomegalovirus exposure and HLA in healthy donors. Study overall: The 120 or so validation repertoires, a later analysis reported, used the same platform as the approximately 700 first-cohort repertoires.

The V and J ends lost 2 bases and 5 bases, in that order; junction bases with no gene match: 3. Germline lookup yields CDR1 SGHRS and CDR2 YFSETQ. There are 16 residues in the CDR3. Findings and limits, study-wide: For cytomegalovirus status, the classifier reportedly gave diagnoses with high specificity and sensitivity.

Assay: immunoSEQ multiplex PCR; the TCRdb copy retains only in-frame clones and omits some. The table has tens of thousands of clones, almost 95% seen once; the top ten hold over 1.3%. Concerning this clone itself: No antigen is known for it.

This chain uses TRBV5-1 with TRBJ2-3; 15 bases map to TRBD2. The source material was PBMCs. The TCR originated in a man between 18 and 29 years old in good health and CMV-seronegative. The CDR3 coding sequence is TGCGCCAGCAGCTTTGGACTAGCGGGAGGGCTAGATACGCAGTATTTT. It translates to CASSFGLAGGLDTQYF.